The rows below give T cell receptor beta chains drawn from one sample of a study of T cells after yellow fever vaccination. Each CDR3 protein is one row after TCRdb ran MiXCR on the 5' RACE reads. Among 400,000 or so distinct CDR3 sequences, around 19% were seen once, and the ten largest hold roughly 19%. Here the sequenced sample was PBMCs, taken before the yellow fever booster vaccination. Source of these receptors: a man aged 18 to 29 who received the YFV17D yellow fever vaccine. Each CDR3 is given with its conserved first and last residue. D genes are given only for firm matches. Size is omitted from some rows. Given values are once, few, many or a class for expanded clones.

D gene: -; clone size: -; V gene: TRBV7-2; J gene: TRBJ2-6; CDR3 DNA: TGTGCCAGCAGCTTAGACCTGGGGTCGTCTGGGGCCAACGTCCTGACTTTC; CDR3 protein: CASSLDLGSSGANVLTF
D gene: TRBD1; clone size: -; V gene: TRBV11-2; J gene: TRBJ2-5; CDR3 DNA: TGTGCCAGCAGCCATACAGGGGAACAAGAGACCCAGTACTTC; CDR3 protein: CASSHTGEQETQYF
D gene: TRBD1; clone size: few; V gene: TRBV2; J gene: TRBJ1-2; CDR3 DNA: TGTGCCAGCAGTGAAGACAGGGGGAAGAGCGGTGGCTACACCTTC; CDR3 protein: CASSEDRGKSGGYTF
D gene: TRBD2; clone size: few; V gene: TRBV5-1; J gene: TRBJ2-5; CDR3 DNA: TGCGCCAGCAGCTTGGAAAGGACTAGAGGAGTTGAGACCCAGTACTTC; CDR3 protein: CASSLERTRGVETQYF
D gene: -; clone size: few; V gene: TRBV6-6; J gene: TRBJ1-5; CDR3 DNA: TGTGCCAGCAGTTACTCGGCGGGCCAGCCCCAGCATTTT; CDR3 protein: CASSYSAGQPQHF
D gene: -; clone size: -; V gene: TRBV20-1; J gene: TRBJ2-5; CDR3 DNA: TGCAGTGGTACCGGTCTCGAAAGAAATCCAGGTGGCCTCCAAGAGACCCAGTACTTC; CDR3 protein: CSGTGLERNPGGLQETQYF
D gene: -; clone size: -; V gene: TRBV20-1; J gene: TRBJ2-7; CDR3 DNA: TGCAGTGCCCCGGCCCCCGGCGGGTACGAGCAGTACTTC; CDR3 protein: CSAPAPGGYEQYF
D gene: -; clone size: many; V gene: TRBV20-1; J gene: TRBJ2-3; CDR3 DNA: TGCAGTGCTAGGAAGGCACCGGGACTTCATCTGGGAGATACGCAGTATTTT; CDR3 protein: CSARKAPGLHLGDTQYF
D gene: -; clone size: -; V gene: TRBV4-1; J gene: TRBJ1-2; CDR3 DNA: TGCGCCAGCAGCCAAGTTCCCGAGGTGCTTGGTGGCTACACCTTC; CDR3 protein: CASSQVPEVLGGYTF
D gene: -; clone size: few; V gene: TRBV19; J gene: TRBJ2-7; CDR3 DNA: TGTGCCAGTAGTACGTTGGGCATCAGCCCCTACGAGCAGTACTTC; CDR3 protein: CASSTLGISPYEQYF
D gene: TRBD2; clone size: -; V gene: TRBV12-3/TRBV12-4; J gene: TRBJ2-1; CDR3 DNA: TGTGCCAGCAGTTCGAGCGGGGGGGCCTCGTTCTCCTACAATGAGCAGTTCTTC; CDR3 protein: CASSSSGGASFSYNEQFF
D gene: -; clone size: -; V gene: TRBV4-3; J gene: TRBJ2-1; CDR3 DNA: TGCGCCAGCAGCCCCCATCCAGGCAGGGAGCGCCGCCCGGATGAGCAGTTCTTC; CDR3 protein: CASSPHPGRERRPDEQFF
D gene: TRBD2; clone size: -; V gene: TRBV4-2; J gene: TRBJ2-3; CDR3 DNA: TGTGCCAGCAGCCAAGATCTGCCTAGCGGGACAGATACGCAGTATTTT; CDR3 protein: CASSQDLPSGTDTQYF
D gene: -; clone size: few; V gene: TRBV28; J gene: TRBJ1-2; CDR3 DNA: TGTGCCACCAACGACCGATGGGGCGGCTACACCTTC; CDR3 protein: CATNDRWGGYTF
D gene: -; clone size: -; V gene: TRBV6-5; J gene: TRBJ1-5; CDR3 DNA: TGTGCCAGCCGCCGGGGCCGGGATCAGCCCCAGCATTTT; CDR3 protein: CASRRGRDQPQHF
D gene: TRBD2; clone size: few; V gene: TRBV4-1; J gene: TRBJ2-3; CDR3 DNA: TGCGCCAGCAGCCAACGCAGCGGGAGCGGGACAGATACGCAGTATTTT; CDR3 protein: CASSQRSGSGTDTQYF
D gene: TRBD2; clone size: -; V gene: TRBV5-6; J gene: TRBJ2-5; CDR3 DNA: TGTGCCAGCAGATTGCGGGGGGGCCAAGAGACCCAGTACTTC; CDR3 protein: CASRLRGGQETQYF
D gene: -; clone size: few; V gene: TRBV4-1; J gene: TRBJ2-4; CDR3 DNA: TGCGCCAGCAGCCAAGCCTGGAACCTTGGACCGGGGTACATTCAGTACTTC; CDR3 protein: CASSQAWNLGPGYIQYF
D gene: -; clone size: -; V gene: TRBV12-3/TRBV12-4; J gene: TRBJ1-1; CDR3 DNA: TGTGCCAGCAGTTTTTACTTAGCGGCTTTCTTT; CDR3 protein: CASSFYLAAFF
D gene: TRBD1; clone size: -; V gene: TRBV5-5; J gene: TRBJ1-1; CDR3 DNA: TGTGCCAGCAGGGGGACAGACACAATACTAAACACTGAAGCTTTCTTT; CDR3 protein: CASRGTDTILNTEAFF
D gene: -; clone size: -; V gene: TRBV7-9; J gene: TRBJ1-2; CDR3 DNA: TGTGCCAGCAGCCCCCCGGGGACTTCCAACTATGGCTACACCTTC; CDR3 protein: CASSPPGTSNYGYTF
D gene: -; clone size: -; V gene: TRBV20-1; J gene: TRBJ2-5; CDR3 DNA: TGCAGTGCTAGATCCCTCTTCCTTAGTTCCCAAGAGACCCAGTACTTC; CDR3 protein: CSARSLFLSSQETQYF
D gene: -; clone size: few; V gene: TRBV3-1; J gene: TRBJ1-1; CDR3 DNA: TGTGCCAGCAGCCACCACGCGGGGGGCATGAACACTGAAGCTTTCTTT; CDR3 protein: CASSHHAGGMNTEAFF
D gene: -; clone size: few; V gene: TRBV5-4; J gene: TRBJ1-2; CDR3 DNA: TGTGCCAGCAGCTTGGAAAGTAGCGGGTTTGGCTACACCTTC; CDR3 protein: CASSLESSGFGYTF
D gene: TRBD2; clone size: -; V gene: TRBV12-3/TRBV12-4; J gene: TRBJ2-5; CDR3 DNA: TGTGCCAGCAGTACTAGCGGGGGGCCGCAAGAGACCCAGTACTTC; CDR3 protein: CASSTSGGPQETQYF
D gene: -; clone size: many; V gene: TRBV7-2; J gene: TRBJ2-1; CDR3 DNA: TGTGCCAGCAGACATGCCTCGGGTGACTACAATGAGCAGTTCTTC; CDR3 protein: CASRHASGDYNEQFF
D gene: -; clone size: -; V gene: TRBV5-1; J gene: TRBJ1-1; CDR3 DNA: TGCGCCAGCAGCTTCAACAGGGCGGACTCTGCTTTCTTT; CDR3 protein: CASSFNRADSAFF
D gene: TRBD2; clone size: once; V gene: TRBV28; J gene: TRBJ2-5; CDR3 DNA: TGTGCCAGCAGTTTACTTGCGGGGGGCGCCAACCAAGAGACCCAGTACTTC; CDR3 protein: CASSLLAGGANQETQYF
D gene: -; clone size: -; V gene: TRBV4-3; J gene: TRBJ1-3; CDR3 DNA: TGCGCCAGCAGCCAAGAAGATAGGACAGACTCTGGAAACACCATATATTTT; CDR3 protein: CASSQEDRTDSGNTIYF
D gene: -; clone size: few; V gene: TRBV9; J gene: TRBJ2-1; CDR3 DNA: TGTGCCAGCAGCGTAGATAGGACCAATGAGCAGTTCTTC; CDR3 protein: CASSVDRTNEQFF
D gene: TRBD2; clone size: few; V gene: TRBV6-5; J gene: TRBJ2-3; CDR3 DNA: TGTGCCAGCAGTTACGTAGCGGGGGAGGGAGATACGCAGTATTTT; CDR3 protein: CASSYVAGEGDTQYF
D gene: -; clone size: few; V gene: TRBV7-9; J gene: TRBJ2-7; CDR3 DNA: TGTGCCAGCAGCCGAGGGGAGACCTACGAGCAGTACTTC; CDR3 protein: CASSRGETYEQYF
D gene: -; clone size: -; V gene: TRBV4-2; J gene: TRBJ1-5; CDR3 DNA: TGTGCCAGCTCCTACACACTCAATCAGCCCCAGCATTTT; CDR3 protein: CASSYTLNQPQHF
D gene: -; clone size: few; V gene: TRBV20-1; J gene: TRBJ2-3; CDR3 DNA: TGCAGTGCGGAGCCGGACAGTCTCACAGATACGCAGTATTTT; CDR3 protein: CSAEPDSLTDTQYF
D gene: -; clone size: many; V gene: TRBV12-3/TRBV12-4; J gene: TRBJ2-3; CDR3 DNA: TGTGCCAGCAGTTCCTCAGCAGATACGCAGTATTTT; CDR3 protein: CASSSSADTQYF
D gene: TRBD1; clone size: few; V gene: TRBV7-3; J gene: TRBJ2-5; CDR3 DNA: TGTGCCAGCAGCAGGAACAGGGGAGAGACCCAGTACTTC; CDR3 protein: CASSRNRGETQYF
D gene: -; clone size: few; V gene: TRBV7-9; J gene: TRBJ1-2; CDR3 DNA: TGTATGGTGTGGGGGGCCTCGAACTATGGCTACACCTTC; CDR3 protein: CMVWGASNYGYTF